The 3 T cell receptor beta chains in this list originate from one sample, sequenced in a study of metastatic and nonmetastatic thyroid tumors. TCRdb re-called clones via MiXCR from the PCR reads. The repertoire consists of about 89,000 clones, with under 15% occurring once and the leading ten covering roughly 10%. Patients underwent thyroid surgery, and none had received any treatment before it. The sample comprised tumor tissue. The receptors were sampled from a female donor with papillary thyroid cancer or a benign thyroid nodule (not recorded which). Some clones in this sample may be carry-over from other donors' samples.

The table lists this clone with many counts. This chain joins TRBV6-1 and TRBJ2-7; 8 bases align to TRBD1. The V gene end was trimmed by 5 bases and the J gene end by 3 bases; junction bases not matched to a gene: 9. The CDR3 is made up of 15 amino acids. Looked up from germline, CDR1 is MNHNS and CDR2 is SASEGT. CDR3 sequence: CASSSTRQGLYEQYF. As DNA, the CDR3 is TGTGCCAGCAGTTCTACACGACAGGGGCTCTACGAGCAGTACTTC.

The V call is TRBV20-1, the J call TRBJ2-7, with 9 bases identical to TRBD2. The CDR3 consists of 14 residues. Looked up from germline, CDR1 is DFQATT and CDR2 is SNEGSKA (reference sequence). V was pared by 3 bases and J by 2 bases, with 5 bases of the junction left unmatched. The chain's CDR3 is CSASPGLAPYEQYF. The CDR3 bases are TGCAGTGCTAGTCCAGGACTAGCGCCCTACGAGCAGTACTTC.

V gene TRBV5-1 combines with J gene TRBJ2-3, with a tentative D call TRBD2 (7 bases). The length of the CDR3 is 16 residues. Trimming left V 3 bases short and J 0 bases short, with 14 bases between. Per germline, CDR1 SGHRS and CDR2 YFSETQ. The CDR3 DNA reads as TGCGCCAGCAGCTCGGGGGGCACCACTAGCACAGATACGCAGTATTTT. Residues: CASSSGGTTSTDTQYF.